The 16 T cell receptor beta chains below were found in one sample sequenced in a study of neurological immune-mediated disorders (dated by TCRdb to between 2018 and 2021). The time point tag for this specimen amounts to: technical triplicate 2. Receptor libraries were prepared by 5' RACE. For sequencing, an Illumina HiSeq 2500 was employed. Using fastp trimming at Q25 and MiXCR clonotype assembly, TCRdb reanalyzed the public sequencing data and kept in-frame beta chains. Each entry merges the rows of one CDR3 protein and shows their most common DNA and genes. In all, the sample holds 31,000 or so distinct CDR3 sequences, and 10% to 15% of those were seen once. The ten most abundant clones make up approximately 5.6% of the sample. The material sequenced was CD4+ T cells from blood. These receptors all come from a female donor with HTLV-1-associated myelopathy (HAM/TSP).

This clonotype was recorded at least ten times. The chain has TRBV5-1 and TRBJ2-7; no clear D. Germline V lookup: CDR1 SGHRS, CDR2 YFSETQ. V was trimmed by 3 bases and J by 1 base, leaving 8 bases between them. The CDR3 is made up of 13 amino acids. The CDR3 reads CASSSGSSYEQYF. In nucleotides, the CDR3 is TGCGCCAGCAGCTCCGGATCTTCCTACGAGCAGTACTTC.

This clonotype has at least ten counts. The chain employs TRBV5-1 and TRBJ2-5; a weak D match, TRBD1 (6 bases). V was pared by 5 bases and J by 2 bases, with 13 bases between. The germline V gene encodes CDR1 SGHRS and CDR2 YFSETQ. The CDR3 is 14 amino acids. The CDR3 here is CASSPRDTQETQYF. In DNA, the CDR3 is TGCGCCAGCAGTCCCCGGGACACACAAGAGACCCAGTACTTC.

In its sample, this clonotype was seen many times. The V gene is TRBV6-5, the J gene TRBJ2-2; D not resolved. Deletions cut 0 bases from V and 8 bases from J, with 7 bases between. Per the germline V gene, CDR1 is MNHEY and CDR2 is SVGAGI. The CDR3 extends over 13 amino acids. The CDR3 is CASSYSTGGELFF. The CDR3 DNA reads TGTGCCAGCAGTTACTCGACTGGTGGGGAGCTGTTTTTT.

This clonotype occurred many times. This sequence joins TRBV5-1 and TRBJ1-6; D is unclear. CDR1 is SGHRS, CDR2 YFSETQ, per germline. Trimming stripped 0 bases from V and 6 bases from J, with 13 bases between. This CDR3 spans 16 amino acids. CDR3 sequence: CASSLGGTGPNSPLHF. The DNA for the CDR3 is TGCGCCAGCAGCTTGGGGGGTACGGGTCCTAATTCACCCCTCCACTTT.

The gene calls are TRBV5-5 and TRBJ2-2; D gene uncertain. Germline loops: CDR1 SGHKS, CDR2 YYEKEE (reference sequence). The V end was cut by 1 base, the J end by 6 bases, with 10 bases between. The CDR3 runs to 14 residues. Here the CDR3 DNA reads TGTGCCAGCAGCTTGACGTCTAATCCCGGGGAGCTGTTTTTT. Residues: CASSLTSNPGELFF.

This clonotype was observed at least ten times. The rearrangement joins TRBV20-1 to TRBJ2-3; no firm D call. Trimming took off 5 bases at V and 5 bases at J, with 5 bases between the two ends. CDR1 and CDR2 (germline): DFQATT, SNEGSKA (reference sequence). There are 10 residues in the CDR3. The CDR3 DNA follows: TGCAGTGCTCAAAGAGATACGCAGTATTTT. Its translation: CSAQRDTQYF.

V and J are TRBV25-1 and TRBJ2-7; TRBD1 might be the D (6 bases). Germline values: CDR1 MGHDK, CDR2 SYGVNS. The CDR3 covers 13 residues. Trimming removed 5 bases from V and 11 bases from J, with 19 bases in between. As DNA, the CDR3 is TGTGCCAGCAGTCCCCCAGGGGTCAATCTGAAGTACTTC. It codes for CASSPPGVNLKYF.

This clonotype was seen repeatedly, ten times or more. The chain joins TRBV20-1 to TRBJ2-1; D is unclear. Trimming pared 3 bases from V and 8 bases from J, leaving 11 bases between. The CDR3 is 12 residues long. Germline V gene data show CDR1 as DFQATT and CDR2 as SNEGSKA (reference sequence). CDR3 region: CSARLDVDEQFF. The CDR3 DNA follows: TGCAGTGCTAGGCTTGATGTCGATGAGCAGTTCTTC.

This clonotype was counted ten times or more. The chain has TRBV7-2 and TRBJ2-7, with unresolved D. Between the trimmed V and J ends, which lost 2 bases and 0 bases, there was a span of 11 bases. CDR1 is SGHTA and CDR2 is FQGNSA in the germline V gene. The CDR3 is made up of 15 amino acids. The CDR3 region is CASSLSSQSSYEQYF. For the CDR3, the DNA is TGTGCCAGCAGCTTATCGTCACAAAGCTCCTACGAGCAGTACTTC.

This clonotype was seen repeatedly, ten times or more. Written as DNA, the CDR3 is TGTGCCATCAGTCCGGGACAGGGAAGCCAGCCCCAGCATTTT. Its protein is CAISPGQGSQPQHF. V and J are TRBV10-3 and TRBJ1-5; the match to TRBD1 covers 9 bases. The CDR3 sequence is 14 residues long. The ends lost 5 bases at V and 7 bases at J; junction bases unmatched: 6. Per the germline V gene, CDR1 is ENHRY and CDR2 is SYGVKD.

This clonotype qualifies as medium-sized. The CDR3 sequence is CASSLPGPQETQYF. The CDR3 bases are TGTGCCAGCAGCTTACCGGGACCCCAAGAGACCCAGTACTTC. This chain links TRBV7-6 with TRBJ2-5; D could derive from TRBD1 or TRBD2 (5 bases each). The V and J ends lost 2 bases and 1 base respectively, with 8 bases between them. The germline gives CDR1 SGHVS, CDR2 FNYEAQ. This CDR3 comprises 14 residues.

This clonotype has a count of ten or more. V gene TRBV5-1 combines with J gene TRBJ2-7; 7 nucleotides agree with TRBD2. Germline V gene lookup returns CDR1 SGHRS and CDR2 YFSETQ. J gave up 3 bases and V 1 base, and 7 bases lay outside the gene matches. The CDR3 sequence is 15 residues long. The CDR3 DNA follows: TGCGCCAGCAGCTTGCCCCAGCGGGAAGGCTACGAGCAGTACTTC. Its protein is CASSLPQREGYEQYF.

This clonotype came up many times. The rearrangement uses TRBV15 and TRBJ2-2; 13 positions match TRBD2. V was pared by 4 bases and J by 0 bases, with 2 bases of the junction left unmatched. Germline V gene sequence: CDR1 LNHNV, CDR2 YYDKDF (reference sequence). This CDR3 is built from 17 residues. The CDR3 DNA is TGTGCCACCAGCACGGGACTAGCGGGAACGAACACCGGGGAGCTGTTTTTT. Protein product: CATSTGLAGTNTGELFF.

At least ten counts were recorded for this clonotype. A read error is possible here, since a much larger clone lies one base away. The chain recombines TRBV28 with TRBJ2-7; D assignment may be TRBD1 or TRBD2 (6 bases each). Trimming left V 5 bases short and J 0 bases short, with 11 bases between. The CDR3 consists of 14 residues. Germline V lookup: CDR1 MDHEN, CDR2 SYDVKM. The CDR3: CASSRGPLSYEQYF. Here the CDR3 DNA reads TGTGCCAGCAGTCGGGGGCCCCTCTCCTACGAGCAGTACTTC. The full variable domain, with the rest looked up from reference TRBV28 and TRBJ2-7, is DVKVTQSSRYLVKRTGEKVFLECVQDMDHENMFWYRQDPGLGLRLIYFSYDVKMKEKGDIPEGYSVSREKKERFSLILESASTNQTSMYLCASSRGPLSYEQYFGPGTRLTVT.

This clonotype was observed many times. The gene calls are TRBV2 and TRBJ1-4; D possibly corresponds to TRBD1 (6 bases). Deletions cut 3 bases from V and 4 bases from J, with 12 bases between. Germline CDR1 SNHLY, CDR2 FYNNEI. The CDR3 has 15 amino acids. In DNA form, the CDR3 reads TGTGCCAGCAGTGAGACAGGCCTTTTTAATGAAAAACTGTTTTTT. It specifies CASSETGLFNEKLFF.

This clonotype was recorded at least ten times. This chain uses TRBV5-6 with TRBJ2-2; D gene ambiguous. The CDR3 totals 12 residues. V was pared by 4 bases and J by 4 bases, with 5 bases between. The germline CDR1 and CDR2 sequences are SGHDT and YYEEEE. CDR3 sequence reads: CASSLTTGELFF. The CDR3 DNA reads as TGTGCCAGCAGCCTCACCACCGGGGAGCTGTTTTTT.